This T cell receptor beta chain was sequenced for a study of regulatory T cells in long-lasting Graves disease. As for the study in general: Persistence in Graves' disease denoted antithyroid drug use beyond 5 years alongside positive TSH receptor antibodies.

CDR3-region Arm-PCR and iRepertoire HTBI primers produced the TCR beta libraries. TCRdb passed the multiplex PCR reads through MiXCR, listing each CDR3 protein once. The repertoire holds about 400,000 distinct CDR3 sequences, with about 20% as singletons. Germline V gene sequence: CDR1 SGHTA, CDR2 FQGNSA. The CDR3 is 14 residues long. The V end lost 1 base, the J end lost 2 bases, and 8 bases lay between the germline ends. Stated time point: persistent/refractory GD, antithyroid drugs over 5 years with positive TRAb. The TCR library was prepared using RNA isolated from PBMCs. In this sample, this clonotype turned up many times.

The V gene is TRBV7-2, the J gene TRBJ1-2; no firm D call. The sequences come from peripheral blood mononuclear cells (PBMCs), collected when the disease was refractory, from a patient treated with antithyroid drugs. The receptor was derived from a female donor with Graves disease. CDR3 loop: CASSLVDGNYGYTF. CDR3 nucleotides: TGTGCCAGCAGCTTAGTAGACGGCAACTATGGCTACACCTTC.